This record looks at one T cell receptor beta chain sequence and its context. Its cognate antigen has yet to be identified. No quality values exist for individual bases; no much larger clone is one base distant. TCRbeta CDR3 regions were amplified from genomic DNA using the immunoSEQ Assay, a bias-controlled multiplex PCR. The authors' analysis ran thus. Nucleated cell counts per sample were estimated from amplification of reference gene primers within the assay. Sequence reads were collapsed and filtered to measure the absolute abundance of every unique TCRbeta CDR3 rearrangement. For each sample, productive Simpson clonality was calculated as the square root of Simpson's diversity index over productive rearrangements. TCRdb obtained this table from immuneACCESS and retained in-frame rearrangements with V and J assigned. These tables miss some clones; where compared with another copy, unresolved V genes account for less than half of the shortfall, and the remainder is unexplained. The V and J calls and clone size were taken over from that table, and D and trimming were inferred from the DNA. The sample includes around 270,000 clones, with around 87% observed a single time. The leading ten clones occupy 2% to 3% of the sample.

The CDR3 spans 14 residues, from the cysteine through the phenylalanine. The retained sequence is limited to the CDR3, 42 bases, with the frame set at the first base. CDR1 and CDR2, looked up from the germline V gene, are MNHEY and SVGAGI. V has 5 bases trimmed and J has 11 bases trimmed; junction bases matching no gene number 11. The data derive from a study of blood T cell repertoires in COVID-19 (dated by TCRdb to about 2020). Context from the whole study: Collaborator samples came from the United States, Italy and Spain and covered acute and convalescent phases of COVID-19. The prospective study material was composed of cDNA or gDNA derived from T cells, B-cell-depleted T cells, or PBMCs. Deeply sampled blood TCRbeta repertoires from subjects exposed to, actively infected with, or recovered from COVID-19 were included in the dataset. The repertoires were released in a freely available public database meant as a resource for research on the immune response to SARS-CoV-2. Samples were obtained from the ongoing ImmuneRACE study (first 160 participants) and from about 1,300 subjects provided by 6 global collaborators. A de-identified subject ID, COVID-19 status, age in years and sex were almost always included in the sample metadata. Where available, HLA class I and class II types were obtained from metadata supplied by the sample provider rather than from assay-based typing.

Results and caveats for the whole study, not just this receptor: How much clinical and demographic metadata was included differed by source and by participant, and the metadata was provided uncurated.

Collaborating institutions collected whole blood in K2EDTA tubes following their own protocols. For TCRbeta analysis, collaborators shipped samples as frozen whole blood, isolated PBMCs, or DNA extracted from either of those sample types. The source of this sequence is a woman aged 45-65 years with acute or convalescent COVID-19. The chain was built from TRBV6-5 and TRBJ1-3, with 8 bases in between that match TRBD1. The sample comprised peripheral blood. This receptor has the CDR3 CASSLQGATLAIYF. In nucleotide form, the sequence is TGTGCCAGCAGTCTCCAGGGGGCAACCCTGGCCATATATTTT.